The 23 T cell receptor beta chains reported below all come from one sample, sequenced in a study of PD-1 blockade in classical Hodgkin lymphoma. Indicated time point: cycle 4 day 1 (C4D1), after 6 weeks of nivolumab. With no exception, relapse followed autologous stem cell transplantation in all patients, and brentuximab vedotin exposure varied. Magnetic depletion of unwanted cells isolated CD4+ T cells from thawed PBMCs. Produced via immunoSEQ multiplex PCR; TCRdb's table is partial and in-frame only. The sample holds about 18,000 clones, 65% to 85% seen once. Sequenced here: CD4+ T cells from blood, sampled before the fourth cycle of nivolumab. The receptors were sampled from a human donor with classical Hodgkin lymphoma.

V gene TRBV6-5 combines with J gene TRBJ2-1; D unresolved. From germline, CDR1 is MNHEY and CDR2 SVGAGI. V lost 0 bases, J lost 6 bases, and 6 bases lay in between. The CDR3 has 13 residues. In DNA, the CDR3 is TGTGCCAGCAGTTACTCGACAATCAATGAGCAGTTCTTC. Translated, it gives CASSYSTINEQFF.

The CDR3 reads CASSLVPPPGEQYF. The CDR3 DNA reads as TGTGCCAGCAGCTTAGTTCCGCCGCCGGGAGAGCAGTACTTC. This sequence joins TRBV7-8 and TRBJ2-7, with D tentatively TRBD2 (5 bases). Germline CDR1 SGHVS, CDR2 FQNEAQ. Trimming pared 1 base from V and 7 bases from J, leaving 14 bases between. The CDR3 has 14 amino acids.

J is TRBJ2-5 and V is TRBV29-1; the D gene could be TRBD1 or TRBD2 (5 bases each). The CDR3 is 12 residues long. From germline, CDR1 is SQVTM and CDR2 ANQGSEA. V was trimmed by 3 bases and J by 5 bases, leaving 10 bases between them. The CDR3, as DNA: TGCAGCGTTGAGGCAGGGACGGAGACCCAGTACTTC. Translating gives CSVEAGTETQYF.

The V call is TRBV15, the J call TRBJ2-7; no reliable D call. The CDR3 totals 12 residues. V shed 1 base and J shed 4 bases, with 5 bases lying between them. CDR1 and CDR2 (germline): LNHNV, YYDKDF (reference sequence). CDR3 sequence reads: CATSRGPYEQYF. The CDR3 DNA sequence: TGTGCCACCAGCAGAGGGCCTTACGAGCAGTACTTC. Full variable domain (missing parts from reference TRBV15 and TRBJ2-7): DAMVIQNPRYQVTQFGKPVTLSCSQTLNHNVMYWYQQKSSQAPKLLFHYYDKDFNNEADTPDNFQSRRPNTSFCFLDIRSPGLGDTAMYLCATSRGPYEQYFGPGTRLTVT.

This chain connects TRBV6-1 to TRBJ2-5; possible D gene TRBD2, 5 bases. V lost 8 bases to trimming and J lost 2 bases, with 6 bases between them. CDR1 is MNHNS, CDR2 SASEGT, per germline. The CDR3 spans 11 residues. CDR3 amino acids: CASGEQETQYF. The CDR3 DNA reads TGTGCCAGCGGGGAGCAAGAGACCCAGTACTTC.

The rearrangement links TRBV10-3 to TRBJ2-7; D possibly corresponds to TRBD2 (5 bases). Trimming shortened V by 5 bases and J by 1 base, and 6 bases separated the two germline ends. Germline CDR1 reads ENHRY; CDR2 reads SYGVKD. CDR3 length: 12 amino acids. Here the CDR3 reads CAISTGSYEQYF. The CDR3 region has the DNA TGTGCCATCAGTACGGGATCCTACGAGCAGTACTTC.

The V gene is TRBV29-1, the J gene TRBJ2-1; D is ambiguous. The length of the CDR3 is 13 residues. CDR1 is SQVTM, CDR2 ANQGSEA, per germline. Trimming left V 2 bases short and J 5 bases short, with 10 bases between. CDR3 in amino acids: CSVERLRNNEQFF. The DNA for the CDR3 is TGCAGCGTTGAACGTCTAAGAAACAATGAGCAGTTCTTC.

This chain connects TRBV7-9 to TRBJ1-2; 7 bases line up with TRBD1. The trim removed 5 bases at V and 8 bases at J, leaving 14 bases unmatched. Germline values: CDR1 SEHNR, CDR2 FQNEAQ (reference sequence). The CDR3 loop spans 15 amino acids. The CDR3 coding sequence is TGTGCCAGCAGCCAAAGGGGGACAGTCTATTTCGGCTACACCTTC. Translated: CASSQRGTVYFGYTF.

This clone is termed medium-sized. One junction end does not reproduce the germline sequence, and a read error may be involved. J is TRBJ1-2 and V is TRBV7-9; D call uncertain. The CDR3 is 11 residues long. Germline CDR1 reads SEHNR; CDR2 reads FQNEAQ (reference sequence). The DNA for the CDR3 is TGCTCTAGCAGACCAACTGGTGGCTACACCTTC. It yields the protein CSSRPTGGYTF.

J is TRBJ2-5 and V is TRBV15, with TRBD1 identical over 11 bases. After removal of 3 bases from V and 5 bases from J, the junction contained 11 bases not matched to a gene. The CDR3 extends over 17 amino acids. The V gene's germline CDR1 is LNHNV and CDR2 YYDKDF (reference sequence). This CDR3 reads CATSRGQGTGGRETQYF. The CDR3, as DNA: TGTGCCACCAGCAGGGGACAAGGGACAGGGGGGCGGGAGACCCAGTACTTC.

V usage is TRBV7-8 and J usage is TRBJ2-1; TRBD2 aligns across 11 bases. With V trimmed by 5 bases and J by 1 base, 10 bases remained unmatched. CDR1 and CDR2 from the germline V gene are SGHVS and FQNEAQ. This CDR3 has 18 amino acids. CDR3 loop: CASSLGLAGKASYNEQFF. The CDR3 DNA sequence: TGTGCCAGCAGCCTAGGACTAGCGGGCAAGGCTTCCTACAATGAGCAGTTCTTC.

The V gene is TRBV6-1, the J gene TRBJ1-5; TRBD1 agrees at 7 bases. The CDR3 runs to 15 residues. Per the germline V gene, CDR1 is MNHNS and CDR2 is SASEGT. V was pared by 5 bases and J by 0 bases, with 4 bases of the junction left unmatched. The CDR3 DNA follows: TGTGCCAGCAGTACGACAGGGATTAGCAATCAGCCCCAGCATTTT. It yields the protein CASSTTGISNQPQHF.

The sample holds a few counts of this clone. The chain is built from TRBV19 and TRBJ2-6; D is undetermined. The CDR3 contains 16 residues. The germline CDR1 and CDR2 sequences are LNHDA and SQIVND (reference sequence). The germline V and J ends were trimmed by 3 bases and 0 bases, with 9 bases remaining between them. This CDR3 is CASSMLGISGANVLTF. The CDR3 DNA sequence: TGTGCCAGTAGTATGTTGGGGATCTCTGGGGCCAACGTCCTGACTTTC.

J is TRBJ1-4 and V is TRBV6-6, with 11 nucleotides matching TRBD1. V was clipped by 2 bases and J by 4 bases; unmatched bases: 0. The germline V gene has CDR1 MNHNY and CDR2 SVGAGI (reference sequence). The CDR3 has 15 amino acids. CDR3 sequence (DNA): TGTGCCAGCAGTTACGGGACAGGGGGTAATGAAAAACTGTTTTTT. It is translated as CASSYGTGGNEKLFF.

This rearrangement joins TRBV4-1 to TRBJ2-6, with D perhaps matching TRBD2 (5 bases). The CDR3 extends over 17 amino acids. V was clipped by 0 bases and J by 3 bases, with 12 bases between them. Germline assignment: CDR1 MGHRA and CDR2 YSYEKL. As DNA, the CDR3 is TGCGCCAGCAGCCAAGATCTTTACGGGATTGGGGCCAACGTCCTGACTTTC. Protein: CASSQDLYGIGANVLTF.

The chain joins TRBV2 to TRBJ2-7; 11 nucleotides align to TRBD2. The CDR3 consists of 15 residues. The germline CDR1 and CDR2 sequences are SNHLY and FYNNEI. V lost 6 bases, J lost 4 bases, and 8 bases stayed unmatched. CDR3: CASRGGTSGTYEQYF. For the CDR3, the DNA is TGTGCCAGCAGAGGCGGGACTAGCGGTACGTACGAGCAGTACTTC. Based on the CDR3 plus reference TRBV2 and TRBJ2-7, the full variable domain is EPEVTQTPSHQVTQMGQEVILRCVPISNHLYFYWYRQILGQKVEFLVSFYNNEISEKSEIFDDQFSVERPDGSNFTLKIRSTKLEDSAMYFCASRGGTSGTYEQYFGPGTRLTVT.

CDR3 amino acids: CAITDGSTHNEQFF. For the CDR3, the DNA is TGTGCCATCACTGACGGGAGTACCCACAATGAGCAGTTCTTC. This chain links TRBV10-3 with TRBJ2-1; the D gene is possibly TRBD2 (6 bases). Germline lookup yields CDR1 ENHRY and CDR2 SYGVKD. V was trimmed by 7 bases and J by 5 bases, leaving 15 bases between them. The CDR3 is 14 residues long.

The chain joins TRBV11-2 to TRBJ2-4; D is perhaps TRBD2 (5 bases). With 3 bases removed from V and 0 bases from J, the gap between germline ends came to 12 bases. The CDR3 loop spans 16 amino acids. Looked up from germline, CDR1 is SGHAT and CDR2 is FQNNGV. This chain's CDR3 is CASSFVAGLAKNIQYF. In DNA form, the CDR3 reads TGTGCCAGCAGCTTCGTGGCAGGACTAGCCAAAAACATTCAGTACTTC.

The gene calls are TRBV4-1 and TRBJ2-1; TRBD2 agrees at 10 bases. Germline V gene sequence: CDR1 MGHRA, CDR2 YSYEKL. This CDR3 has 16 amino acids. V lost 5 bases to trimming and J lost 2 bases; unmatched junction nucleotides: 6. The CDR3 coding sequence is TGCGCCAGCAGCGCTCTAGCGGGAGTAACCTACAATGAGCAGTTCTTC. Translated, it gives CASSALAGVTYNEQFF.

The chain employs TRBV6-1 and TRBJ1-2, with TRBD1 as a possible D gene (5 bases). V was shortened by 4 bases and J by 8 bases, with 14 bases between the two germline ends. The germline CDR1 and CDR2 sequences are MNHNS and SASEGT. This CDR3 comprises 13 residues. In nucleotides, the CDR3 is TGTGCCAGCAGTGGGTGGGACGGAGGAGGCTACACCTTC. The encoded protein is CASSGWDGGGYTF.

V gene TRBV2 combines with J gene TRBJ2-7, with TRBD1 identical over 8 bases. Per the germline V gene, CDR1 is SNHLY and CDR2 is FYNNEI. The CDR3 is made up of 16 amino acids. V was clipped by 4 bases and J by 0 bases; unmatched bases: 8. CDR3 residues: CASSGQGANLSYEQYF. The CDR3 nucleotides are TGTGCCAGCAGTGGTCAGGGGGCGAATCTCTCCTACGAGCAGTACTTC.

The chain employs TRBV2 and TRBJ2-7; maybe TRBD2 (5 bases). The CDR3 totals 14 residues. V lost 6 bases and J 1 base, leaving 13 bases between the germline ends. Germline lookup yields CDR1 SNHLY and CDR2 FYNNEI. The CDR3, as DNA: TGTGCCAGCAGGGAGCGGCTGATTTCCTACGAGCAGTACTTC. Protein sequence: CASRERLISYEQYF.

This chain connects TRBV5-1 to TRBJ2-2, with 9 bases aligning to TRBD1. After removal of 6 bases from V and 3 bases from J, the junction contained 3 bases not matched to a gene. CDR3 length equals 14 residues. CDR1 SGHRS and CDR2 YFSETQ come from the germline V gene. DNA of the CDR3: TGCGCCAGCACGGACAGGGGAGACACCGGGGAGCTGTTTTTT. Encoded protein: CASTDRGDTGELFF. The variable domain in full, completed from reference TRBV5-1 and TRBJ2-2, reads KAGVTQTPRYLIKTRGQQVTLSCSPISGHRSVSWYQQTPGQGLQFLFEYFSETQRNKGNFPGRFSGRQFSNSRSEMNVSTLELGDSALYLCASTDRGDTGELFFGEGSRLTVL.